This TCR beta chain emerged from a study of T cells in Graves' hyperthyroidism and ophthalmopathy. Researchers took RNA transcripts and amplified the TCR beta CDR3 regions from them. TCR CDR3 underwent first-round RT-PCR with the HTBI primer set. Each CDR3 protein is one row after TCRdb ran MiXCR on the multiplex PCR reads. The table has about 540,000 distinct CDR3 sequences, around 45% seen once. This clonotype was seen ten or more times. Looked up from germline, CDR1 is SGHRS and CDR2 is YFSETQ. There are 18 residues in the CDR3. Trimming removed 3 bases from V and 3 bases from J; junction bases left unmatched: 15. When ophthalmopathy did not progress within 18 months, Graves' hyperthyroidism was considered stable. Patients having uncontrolled infection, another autoimmune disease, pregnancy or lactation were not included.

The origin of this receptor is a woman between 18 and 30 years old with Graves' hyperthyroidism. The sample taken for sequencing was peripheral blood or thyroid tissue (not recorded which). The chain uses TRBV5-1 and TRBJ2-7, with TRBD2 matching over 10 bases. The CDR3 DNA is TGCGCCAGCAGCTCGCTAGTTGTAATGGCTAGCGGGAGCTACGAGCAGTACTTC. This gives the protein CASSSLVVMASGSYEQYF.